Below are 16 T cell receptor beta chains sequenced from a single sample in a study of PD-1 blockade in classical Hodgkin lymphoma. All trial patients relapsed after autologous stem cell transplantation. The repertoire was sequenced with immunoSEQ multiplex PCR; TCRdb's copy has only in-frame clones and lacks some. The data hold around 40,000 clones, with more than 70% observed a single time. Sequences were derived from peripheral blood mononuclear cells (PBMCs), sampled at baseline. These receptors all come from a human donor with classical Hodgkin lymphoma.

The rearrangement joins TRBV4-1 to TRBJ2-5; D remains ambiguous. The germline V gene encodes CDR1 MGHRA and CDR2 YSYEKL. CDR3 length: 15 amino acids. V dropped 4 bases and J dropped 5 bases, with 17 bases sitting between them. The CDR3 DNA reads TGCGCCAGCAGCCCTGGCCGGGTCCCAAGGGAGACCCAGTACTTC. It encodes CASSPGRVPRETQYF.

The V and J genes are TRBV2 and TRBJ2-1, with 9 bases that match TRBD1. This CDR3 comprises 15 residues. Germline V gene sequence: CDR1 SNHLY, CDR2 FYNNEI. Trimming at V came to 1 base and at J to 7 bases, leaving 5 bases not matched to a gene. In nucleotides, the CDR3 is TGTGCCAGCAGTGAAGAGACAGGGGGGAGGAATGAGCAGTTCTTC. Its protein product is CASSEETGGRNEQFF. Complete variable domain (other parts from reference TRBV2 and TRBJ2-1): EPEVTQTPSHQVTQMGQEVILRCVPISNHLYFYWYRQILGQKVEFLVSFYNNEISEKSEIFDDQFSVERPDGSNFTLKIRSTKLEDSAMYFCASSEETGGRNEQFFGPGTRLTVL.

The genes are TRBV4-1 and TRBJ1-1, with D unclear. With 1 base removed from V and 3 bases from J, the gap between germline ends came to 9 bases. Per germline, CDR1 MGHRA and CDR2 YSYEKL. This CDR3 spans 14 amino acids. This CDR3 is CASSQVGDYTEAFF. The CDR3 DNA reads TGCGCCAGCAGCCAAGTTGGTGACTACACTGAAGCTTTCTTT.

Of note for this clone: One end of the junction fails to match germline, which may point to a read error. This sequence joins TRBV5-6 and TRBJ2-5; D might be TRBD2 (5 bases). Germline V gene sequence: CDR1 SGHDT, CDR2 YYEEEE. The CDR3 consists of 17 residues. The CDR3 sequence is CASSLERGSNYMETRYF. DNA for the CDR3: TGTGCCAGCAGCTTGGAAAGAGGGTCTAACTATATGGAGACCCGGTACTTC.

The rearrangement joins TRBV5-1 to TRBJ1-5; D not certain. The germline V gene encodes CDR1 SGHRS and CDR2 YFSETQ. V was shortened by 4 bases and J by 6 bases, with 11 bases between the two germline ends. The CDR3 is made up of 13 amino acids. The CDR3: CASSPEGFQPQHF. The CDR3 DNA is TGCGCCAGCAGCCCGGAGGGTTTTCAGCCCCAGCATTTT.

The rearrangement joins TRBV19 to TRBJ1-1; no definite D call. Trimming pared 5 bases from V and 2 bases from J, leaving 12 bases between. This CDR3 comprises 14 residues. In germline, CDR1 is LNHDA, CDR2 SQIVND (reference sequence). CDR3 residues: CASSVGRTNTEAFF. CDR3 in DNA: TGTGCCAGTAGTGTCGGACGTACTAACACTGAAGCTTTCTTT.

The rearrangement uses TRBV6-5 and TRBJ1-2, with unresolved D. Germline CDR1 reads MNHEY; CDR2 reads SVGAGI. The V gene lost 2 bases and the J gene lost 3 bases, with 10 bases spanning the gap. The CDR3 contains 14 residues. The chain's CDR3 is CASSYADRYYGYTF. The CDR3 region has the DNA TGTGCCAGCAGTTACGCCGACCGATACTATGGCTACACCTTC.

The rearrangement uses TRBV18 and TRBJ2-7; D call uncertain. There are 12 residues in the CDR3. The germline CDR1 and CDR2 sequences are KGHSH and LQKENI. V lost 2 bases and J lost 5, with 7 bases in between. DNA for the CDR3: TGTGCCAGCTCACCAGCGGAAAACGAGCAGTACTTC. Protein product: CASSPAENEQYF. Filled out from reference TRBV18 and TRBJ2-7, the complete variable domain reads NAGVMQNPRHLVRRRGQEARLRCSPMKGHSHVYWYRQLPEEGLKFMVYLQKENIIDESGMPKERFSAEFPKEGPSILRIQQVVRGDSAAYFCASSPAENEQYFGPGTRLTVT.

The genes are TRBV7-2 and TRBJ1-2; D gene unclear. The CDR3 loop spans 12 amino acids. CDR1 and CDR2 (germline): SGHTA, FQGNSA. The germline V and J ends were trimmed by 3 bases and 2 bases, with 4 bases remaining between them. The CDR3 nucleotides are TGTGCCAGCAGCTTCCTGAACTATGGCTACACCTTC. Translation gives CASSFLNYGYTF. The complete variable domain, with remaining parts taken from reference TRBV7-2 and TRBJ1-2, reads GAGVSQSPSNKVTEKGKDVELRCDPISGHTALYWYRQSLGQGLEFLIYFQGNSAPDKSGLPSDRFSAERTGGSVSTLTIQRTQQEDSAVYLCASSFLNYGYTFGSGTRLTVV.

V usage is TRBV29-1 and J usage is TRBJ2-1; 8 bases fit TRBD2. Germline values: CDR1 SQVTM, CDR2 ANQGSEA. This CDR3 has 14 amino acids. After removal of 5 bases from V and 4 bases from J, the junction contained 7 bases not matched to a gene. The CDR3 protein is CSVMTTGGYNEQFF. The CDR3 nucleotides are TGCAGCGTTATGACTACGGGGGGGTACAATGAGCAGTTCTTC.

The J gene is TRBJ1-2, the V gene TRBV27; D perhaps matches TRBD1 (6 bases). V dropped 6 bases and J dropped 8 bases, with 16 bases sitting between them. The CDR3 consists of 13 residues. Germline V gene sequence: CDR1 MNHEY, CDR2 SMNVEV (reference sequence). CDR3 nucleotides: TGTGCCAGCAGCCCCATCGCCAGGGGAGGCTACACCTTC. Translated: CASSPIARGGYTF.

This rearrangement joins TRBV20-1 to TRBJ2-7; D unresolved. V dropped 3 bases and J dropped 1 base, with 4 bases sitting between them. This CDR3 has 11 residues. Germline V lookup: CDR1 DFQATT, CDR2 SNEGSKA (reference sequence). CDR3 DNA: TGCAGTGCTAGCGGGTCCTACGAGCAGTACTTC. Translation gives CSASGSYEQYF.

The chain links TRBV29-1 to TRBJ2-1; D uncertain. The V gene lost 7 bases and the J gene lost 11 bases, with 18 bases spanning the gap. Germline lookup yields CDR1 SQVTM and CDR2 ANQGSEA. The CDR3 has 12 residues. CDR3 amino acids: CSAPDPVGKQFF. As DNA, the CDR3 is TGCAGCGCCCCGGACCCGGTGGGAAAGCAGTTCTTC.

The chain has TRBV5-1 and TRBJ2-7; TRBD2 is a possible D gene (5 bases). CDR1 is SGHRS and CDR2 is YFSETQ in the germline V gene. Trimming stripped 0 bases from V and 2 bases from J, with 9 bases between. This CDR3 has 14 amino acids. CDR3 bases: TGCGCCAGCAGCTTGGAGGACGGGGCCTACGAGCAGTACTTC. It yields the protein CASSLEDGAYEQYF.

CDR3: CASSPYRGSFTDTQYF. DNA for the CDR3: TGTGCCAGTAGCCCATACCGCGGTTCATTCACAGATACGCAGTATTTT. The V gene is TRBV19, the J gene TRBJ2-3, with no clear D. The germline CDR1 and CDR2 sequences are LNHDA and SQIVND (reference sequence). V was pared by 6 bases and J by 2 bases, with 18 bases between. The CDR3 covers 16 residues.

The CDR3 DNA follows: TGTGCCAGCAGTTACTCGTTTCCGGGATATGGCTACACCTTC. Amino acids: CASSYSFPGYGYTF. This chain joins TRBV6-6 and TRBJ1-2; no firm D call. This CDR3 is built from 14 residues. Germline V CDR1 and CDR2: MNHNY, SVGAGI (reference sequence). Deletions cut 0 bases from V and 5 bases from J, with 10 bases between.